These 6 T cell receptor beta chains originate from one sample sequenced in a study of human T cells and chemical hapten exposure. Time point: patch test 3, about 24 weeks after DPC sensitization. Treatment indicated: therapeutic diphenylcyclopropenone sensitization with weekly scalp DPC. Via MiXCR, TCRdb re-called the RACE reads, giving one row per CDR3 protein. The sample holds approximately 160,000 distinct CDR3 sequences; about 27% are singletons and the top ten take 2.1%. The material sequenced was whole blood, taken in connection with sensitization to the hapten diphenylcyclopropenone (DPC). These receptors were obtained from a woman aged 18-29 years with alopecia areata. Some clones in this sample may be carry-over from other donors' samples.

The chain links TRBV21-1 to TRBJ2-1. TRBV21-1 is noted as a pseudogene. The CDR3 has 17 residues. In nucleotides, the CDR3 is TGTGCCAGCAGCAAACCACTTCTATTAAACCATAACAATGAGCAGTTCTTC. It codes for CASSKPLLLNHNNEQFF.

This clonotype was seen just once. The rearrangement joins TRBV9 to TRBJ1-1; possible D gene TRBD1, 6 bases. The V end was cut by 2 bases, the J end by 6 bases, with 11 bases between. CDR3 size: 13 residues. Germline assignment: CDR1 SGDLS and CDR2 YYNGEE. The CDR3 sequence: CASSVNRVSEAFF. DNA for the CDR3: TGTGCCAGCAGCGTCAACAGGGTTTCTGAAGCTTTCTTT.

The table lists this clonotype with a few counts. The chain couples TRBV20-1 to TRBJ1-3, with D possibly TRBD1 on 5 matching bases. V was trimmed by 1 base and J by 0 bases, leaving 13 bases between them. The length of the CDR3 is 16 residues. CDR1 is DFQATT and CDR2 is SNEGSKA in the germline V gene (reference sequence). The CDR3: CSARGGRVLSGNTIYF. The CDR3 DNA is TGCAGTGCTAGAGGAGGCAGGGTCCTCTCTGGAAACACCATATATTTT.

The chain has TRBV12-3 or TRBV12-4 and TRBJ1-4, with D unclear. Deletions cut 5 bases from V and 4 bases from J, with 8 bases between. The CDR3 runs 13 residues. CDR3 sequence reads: CASSADYNEKLFF. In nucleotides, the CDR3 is TGTGCCAGCAGTGCCGACTATAATGAAAAACTGTTTTTT.

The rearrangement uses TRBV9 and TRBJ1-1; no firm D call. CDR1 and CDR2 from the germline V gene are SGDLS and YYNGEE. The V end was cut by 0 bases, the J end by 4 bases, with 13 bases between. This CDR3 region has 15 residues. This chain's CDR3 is CASSVGAPTSTEAFF. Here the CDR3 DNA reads TGTGCCAGCAGCGTAGGGGCACCCACCTCCACTGAAGCTTTCTTT.

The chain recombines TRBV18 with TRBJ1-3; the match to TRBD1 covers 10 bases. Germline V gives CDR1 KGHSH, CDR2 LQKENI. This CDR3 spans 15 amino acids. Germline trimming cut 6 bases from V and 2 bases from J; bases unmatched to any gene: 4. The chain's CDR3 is CASSLGTGAGNTIYF. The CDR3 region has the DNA TGTGCCAGCTCCCTCGGGACAGGGGCTGGAAACACCATATATTTT.